The clone carrying this T cell receptor beta chain was seen many times. The data originate from a study of prognosis after radiotherapy for stage I lung cancer. For the study at large: Between early 2018 and January 2019, patients with stage I non-small cell lung cancer were enrolled.

Starting from genomic DNA, TCR beta CDR3 was amplified through two-round multiplex PCR. Amplification during the initial PCR round employed primers specific to each TRBV and TRBJ gene. MiXCR was run by TCRdb on the multiplex PCR reads, yielding one entry per CDR3 protein. The sample shows around 20,000 distinct CDR3 sequences, less than 70% of them seen only once. The length of the CDR3 is 13 residues. V shed 9 bases and J 5 bases; nucleotides not matched to a gene: 7. The germline V gene has CDR1 LNHDA and CDR2 SQIVND (reference sequence). The chain employs TRBV19 and TRBJ2-7, with TRBD1 identical over 10 bases. The input for sequencing was PBMCs, taken before or after stereotactic body radiation therapy (not recorded which). The sequence was collected from a donor aged 50 or older with non-small cell lung cancer. This CDR3 is CARVGQGVDEQYF. The CDR3 DNA reads TGTGCCAGGGTCGGACAGGGGGTCGACGAGCAGTACTTC.